This TCR beta chain was retrieved from a study of spatial heterogeneity in lung cancer. Study-level points and caveats: Beta chains had about 13% coverage of tumor T cells, and alpha chains had approximately 7%. Counts of ubiquitous and regional expanded TCRs tracked ubiquitous and regional nonsynonymous mutations, respectively. Higher tumor mutation counts went along with higher counts of expanded intratumoral alpha and beta TCRs.

MiXCR, applied by TCRdb to the 5' RACE reads, yields one record per CDR3 protein. The profile shows approximately 94,000 distinct CDR3 sequences, roughly 4.5% of them singletons. This clonotype is medium-sized. The antigen is undetermined. Indicated time point: sample taken at primary tumor resection. Frozen PBMC, nontumor lung or tumor provided whole RNA, which was sequenced unsorted. The germline V gene has CDR1 SGHAT and CDR2 FQNNGV. V was pared by 5 bases and J by 3 bases, with 6 bases between. This CDR3 comprises 12 residues. The clonotype originates from a male donor with early-stage non-small cell lung cancer. The chain carries TRBV11-2 and TRBJ2-3; no definite D call. Sequences were derived from lung tumor tissue, sampled at surgery. DNA for the CDR3: TGTGCCAGCAGCGCCAGAACAGATACGCAGTATTTT. Protein product: CASSARTDTQYF.